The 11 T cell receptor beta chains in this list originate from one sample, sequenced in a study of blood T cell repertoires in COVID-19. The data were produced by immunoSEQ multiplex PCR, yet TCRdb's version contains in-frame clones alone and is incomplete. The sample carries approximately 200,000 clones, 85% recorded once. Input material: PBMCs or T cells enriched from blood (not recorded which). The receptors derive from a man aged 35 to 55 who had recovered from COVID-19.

CDR3 DNA: TGTGCCAGCAGCTGGACTAGCGGACTATACCAAGAGACCCAGTACTTC. This gives the protein CASSWTSGLYQETQYF. This chain uses TRBV5-6 with TRBJ2-5, with 10 positions matching TRBD2. The CDR3 runs 16 residues. V lost 3 bases and J lost 0; bases outside the gene matches: 5. CDR1 and CDR2 (germline): SGHDT, YYEEEE.

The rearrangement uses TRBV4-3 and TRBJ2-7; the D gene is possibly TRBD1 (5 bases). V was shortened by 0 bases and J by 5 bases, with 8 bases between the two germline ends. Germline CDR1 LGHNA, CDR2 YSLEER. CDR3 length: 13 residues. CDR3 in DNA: TGCGCCAGCAGCCAAGATAGGGGTGACGAGCAGTACTTC. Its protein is CASSQDRGDEQYF.

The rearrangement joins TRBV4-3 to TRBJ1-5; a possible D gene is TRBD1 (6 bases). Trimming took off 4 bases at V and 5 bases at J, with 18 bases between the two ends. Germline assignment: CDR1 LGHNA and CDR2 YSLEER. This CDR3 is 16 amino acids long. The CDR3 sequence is CASSPGGRVGDQPQHF. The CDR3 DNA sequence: TGCGCCAGCAGCCCGGGGGGCAGGGTAGGTGATCAGCCCCAGCATTTT.

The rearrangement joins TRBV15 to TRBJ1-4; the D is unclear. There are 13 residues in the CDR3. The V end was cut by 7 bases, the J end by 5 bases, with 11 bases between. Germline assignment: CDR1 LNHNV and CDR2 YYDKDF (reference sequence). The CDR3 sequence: CATNTRRNEKLFF. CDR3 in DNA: TGTGCCACCAATACTAGGAGGAATGAAAAACTGTTTTTT.

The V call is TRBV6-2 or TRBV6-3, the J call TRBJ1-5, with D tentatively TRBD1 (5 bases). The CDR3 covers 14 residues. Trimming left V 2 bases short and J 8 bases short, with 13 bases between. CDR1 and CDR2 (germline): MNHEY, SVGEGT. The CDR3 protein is CASSYPGGREPQHF. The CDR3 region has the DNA TGTGCCAGCAGTTACCCGGGGGGGAGGGAGCCCCAGCATTTT.

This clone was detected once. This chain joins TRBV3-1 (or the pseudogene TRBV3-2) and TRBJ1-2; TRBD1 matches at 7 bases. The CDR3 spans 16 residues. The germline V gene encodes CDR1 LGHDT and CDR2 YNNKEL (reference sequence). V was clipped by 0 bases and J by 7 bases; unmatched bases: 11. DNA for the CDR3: TGTGCCAGCAGCCAAGAGCGGTTAGGGGGCGAAAGTGGCTACACCTTC. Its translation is CASSQERLGGESGYTF.

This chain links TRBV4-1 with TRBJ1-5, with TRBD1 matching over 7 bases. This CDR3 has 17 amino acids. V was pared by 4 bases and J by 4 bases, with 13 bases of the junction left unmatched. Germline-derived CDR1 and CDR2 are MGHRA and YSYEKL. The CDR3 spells CASSRLPGQDPNQPQHF. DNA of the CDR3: TGCGCCAGCAGCCGTTTACCCGGACAGGATCCAAATCAGCCCCAGCATTTT.

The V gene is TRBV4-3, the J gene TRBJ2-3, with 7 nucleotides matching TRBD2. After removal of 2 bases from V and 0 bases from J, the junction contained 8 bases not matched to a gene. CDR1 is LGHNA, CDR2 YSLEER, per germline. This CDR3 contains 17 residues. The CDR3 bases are TGCGCCAGCAGCCAAATGACTAGCTTGACAAGCACAGATACGCAGTATTTT. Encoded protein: CASSQMTSLTSTDTQYF.

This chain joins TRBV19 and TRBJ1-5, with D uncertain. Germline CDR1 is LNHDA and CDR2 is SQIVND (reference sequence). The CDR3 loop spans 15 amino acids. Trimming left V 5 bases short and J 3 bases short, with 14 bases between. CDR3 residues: CASSPREQINQPQHF. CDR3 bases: TGTGCCAGTAGTCCGAGAGAACAGATCAATCAGCCCCAGCATTTT. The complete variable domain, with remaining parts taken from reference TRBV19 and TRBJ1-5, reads DGGITQSPKYLFRKEGQNVTLSCEQNLNHDAMYWYRQDPGQGLRLIYYSQIVNDFQKGDIAEGYSVSREKKESFPLTVTSAQKNPTAFYLCASSPREQINQPQHFGDGTRLSIL.

CDR3 nucleotides: TGTGCCAGCAGGGGAAGGAGCGGGAGGGTCCACAATGAGCAGTTCTTC. This encodes CASRGRSGRVHNEQFF. This sequence joins TRBV2 and TRBJ2-1; 10 nucleotides agree with TRBD2. CDR3 size: 16 residues. The germline V gene encodes CDR1 SNHLY and CDR2 FYNNEI. The trim removed 6 bases at V and 5 bases at J, leaving 10 bases unmatched.

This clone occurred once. CDR3 residues: CASSLSSGTGRFEGNQPQHF. In DNA, the CDR3 is TGTGCCAGCAGTTTATCCTCTGGGACAGGGAGGTTTGAGGGCAATCAGCCCCAGCATTTT. The V gene is TRBV27, the J gene TRBJ1-5, with 9 bases fitting TRBD1. Germline-derived CDR1 and CDR2 are MNHEY and SMNVEV (reference sequence). The length of the CDR3 is 20 residues. Unmatched junction bases numbered 14, after V lost 0 bases and J lost 2 bases.